The rows below give T cell receptor beta chains drawn from one sample of a study of monozygotic twins with inflammatory bowel disease. Using the 5' RACE reads, TCRdb records one entry per CDR3 protein without DNA. The specimen's table records roughly 120,000 distinct CDR3 sequences. Sequencing input: blood. These receptors all come from a human donor with ulcerative colitis or Crohn's disease, or a healthy co-twin of an affected twin (not recorded which). Each CDR3 is given with its conserved first and last residue.

V,J,CDR3
TRBV24-1,TRBJ1-5,CAAEDSNNQPQHF
TRBV20-1,TRBJ2-3,CSVSSQFDTDTQYF
TRBV7-2,TRBJ1-4,CASSLVRGGEKLFF
TRBV18,TRBJ1-2,CASSPIGQAKANYGYTF
TRBV11-2,TRBJ2-3,CASSYPGQGAKDTQYF
TRBV20-1,TRBJ2-1,CSARPSGRPEQFF
TRBV18,TRBJ1-2,CASSQDVRYGYTF
TRBV7-3,TRBJ1-1,CASSPGSWGTEAFF
TRBV7-8,TRBJ2-7,CASSRQVYEQYF
TRBV27,TRBJ1-5,CASRGQTMSNQPQHF
TRBV15,TRBJ2-1,CATSRSGLAEANEQFF
TRBV7-3,TRBJ2-3,CASSLGTPTDTQYF
TRBV5-1,TRBJ2-7,CASSLRWTGVYEQYF
TRBV20-1,TRBJ1-1,CSARSGRNTEAFF
TRBV20-1,TRBJ2-5,CSARGDSKETQYF
TRBV10-3,TRBJ2-1,CAISGQVLSSYNEQFF
TRBV7-9,TRBJ2-7,CASSLQGYEQYF
TRBV11-1,TRBJ1-1,CASSRDRGRDTEAFF
TRBV13,TRBJ1-1,CDSSSLHVPVNTEAFF
TRBV7-9,TRBJ2-7,CASSFRGAEQYF
TRBV18,TRBJ2-5,CASSPPDRVDQETQYF
TRBV7-8,TRBJ2-7,CASSHGLKDYEQYF
TRBV29-1,TRBJ2-7,CSARRQNYEQYF
TRBV29-1,TRBJ2-7,CSVEYLQGQGENEQYF
TRBV5-1,TRBJ2-7,CASSLETSYEQYF
TRBV5-1,TRBJ1-1,CASSKGMNTEAFF
TRBV7-3,TRBJ2-7,CASSLPGTGLSYEQYF
TRBV9,TRBJ2-1,CASSISAGPYNEQFF
TRBV28,TRBJ2-2,CASSGRGVGELFF
TRBV4-1,TRBJ2-7,CASSQDPGANYEQYF
TRBV5-1,TRBJ2-7,CASSLAGYGNEQYF
TRBV5-1,TRBJ1-1,CASSYDRANTEAFF
TRBV7-6,TRBJ2-7,CASSLRDSSYEQYF
TRBV12-3/TRBV12-4,TRBJ1-5,CASSLEGEGFGSSNQPQHF
TRBV4-2,TRBJ1-1,CASSSWTGDTEAFF
TRBV15,TRBJ2-3,CATSRVPAGGPGDTQYF
TRBV19,TRBJ2-5,CASSIRGKETQYF
TRBV7-2,TRBJ1-2,CASSLGQGANYGYTF
TRBV7-8,TRBJ2-2,CASSLGGLAGTGELFF
TRBV21-1,TRBJ2-2,CARYRQGQNTGELFF
TRBV4-3,TRBJ2-7,CASSPSRGSIYEQYF